Below are 5 T cell receptor beta chains sequenced from a single sample in a study of regulatory T cells in long-lasting Graves disease. Assembly of TCR beta libraries relied on iRepertoire HTBI primers together with Arm-PCR of CDR3 regions. TCRdb analysed the multiplex PCR reads with MiXCR anew, one entry per CDR3 protein. The repertoire consists of about 460,000 distinct CDR3 sequences, with 20% to 25% occurring once and the leading ten covering about 12%. Time point noted: persistent/refractory GD, antithyroid drugs over 5 years with positive TRAb. Scientists built the TCR library using RNA that was extracted from PBMCs. Sequencing was performed on peripheral blood mononuclear cells (PBMCs), taken when the disease was refractory, from a patient treated with antithyroid drugs. These receptors were collected from a female donor with Graves disease.

The rearrangement links TRBV20-1 to TRBJ1-3; D is unresolved. The germline gives CDR1 DFQATT, CDR2 SNEGSKA (reference sequence). Between the trimmed V and J ends, which lost 6 bases and 9 bases, there was a span of 21 bases. This CDR3 has 14 amino acids. The CDR3 nucleotides read TGCAGTGCCACCGAAAAGGGCCCTAGTCGCACCATATATTTT. Translated: CSATEKGPSRTIYF.

The rearrangement links TRBV20-1 to TRBJ1-6; possibly TRBD1 for D (5 bases). This CDR3 has 15 amino acids. V was trimmed by 5 bases and J by 7 bases, leaving 18 bases between them. Germline CDR1 DFQATT, CDR2 SNEGSKA (reference sequence). The CDR3, as DNA: TGCAGTGCTCCTACGACGGGGGATCGAAATTCACCCCTCCACTTT. It encodes CSAPTTGDRNSPLHF.

This clonotype has a handful of counts. The V call is TRBV5-8, the J call TRBJ1-2; TRBD1 agrees at 7 bases. The CDR3 contains 13 residues. The V gene's germline CDR1 is SGHTS and CDR2 YDEGEE. Losses at the gene ends were 4 bases for V and 6 bases for J; bases not matched to a gene: 6. The CDR3 loop reads CASSPTGRNGYTF. The CDR3 nucleotides are TGTGCCAGCAGCCCGACAGGGCGGAATGGCTACACCTTC.

This clonotype has at least ten counts. This rearrangement joins TRBV12-3 or TRBV12-4 to TRBJ1-1; tentatively, D is TRBD1 (5 bases). The V gene lost 3 bases and the J gene lost 3 bases, with 11 bases spanning the gap. The CDR3 length is 14 residues. CDR3 nucleotide sequence: TGTGCCAGCAGTTTCCAGGGCGCGGACACTGAAGCTTTCTTT. As protein: CASSFQGADTEAFF.

This clonotype was observed a handful of times. This chain links TRBV15 with TRBJ1-5; 7 nucleotides match TRBD1. The CDR3 extends over 18 amino acids. Germline loops: CDR1 LNHNV, CDR2 YYDKDF (reference sequence). Trimming took 3 bases from V and 0 from J; bases not matched to a gene: 11. The CDR3 DNA reads TGTGCCACCAGCAGGGACCGGGACAGCGGAATTAGCAATCAGCCCCAGCATTTT. It encodes CATSRDRDSGISNQPQHF.